This T cell receptor beta chain was obtained from a study of shared clonotypes between healthy human individuals. The J segment lost 2 bases and the V segment lost 3 bases, leaving 3 bases of the junction unmatched. Germline V CDR1 and CDR2: SGHTA, FQGTGA. The CDR3 loop spans 14 amino acids. Findings and caveats of the study: Naive CD4 clonotypes overlapped across a few donors at around 4.8%.

As originally analysed: With immunoSEQ giving junction-only sequences and no quality scores, filtering differed. The protocol was immunoSEQ multiplex PCR, while the TCRdb copy is restricted to in-frame clones and leaves out a portion. The V and J calls and clone size are taken from that table; D and trimming were inferred from the DNA. This sample has under 2.5 million clones, with under 95% found just once. Notes on this clone: Its antigen is still unknown.

The sequence was obtained from a man aged 18 to 30 in good health. Some clones in this sample may be carry-over from other donors' samples. The chain recombines TRBV7-3 with TRBJ2-7, with 8 positions matching TRBD2. Material for sequencing was naive CD4+ T cells from PBMCs. Subset meaning: CD45RA+ positively selected. CDR3 coding DNA: TGTGCCAGCAGCTTGTCGGGAGGGCCCTACGAGCAGTACTTC. Amino acids: CASSLSGGPYEQYF.